A selection of T cell receptor beta chains follows, all from one sample in a study of CD8 T cells in ankylosing spondylitis. MiXCR, applied by TCRdb to the 5' RACE reads, yields one record per CDR3 protein. The sample includes 200,000 to 300,000 distinct CDR3 sequences, 20% to 30% of them seen just once. The sequenced sample consisted of blood, either unsorted or a sorted T cell fraction (not recorded which). The receptor set was obtained from a male donor with ankylosing spondylitis or in good health (not recorded which). The CDR3 runs from the conserved cysteine through the conserved F or W. Fields, in order: J gene, clone size, V gene, D gene, CDR3 DNA, CDR3 protein. A D gene is named only where the DNA matches it firmly. The listing skips clone size in some rows; elsewhere it reads once, few, many or a size class.

TRBJ2-3 few TRBV20-1 TRBD2 TGCAGTCCGATAGCGGGAAGCACAGATACGCAGTATTTT CSPIAGSTDTQYF
TRBJ1-5 - TRBV6-5 - TGTGCCAGCAGTTCCGAGGGGGGGGCGACCCAGCCCCAGCATTTT CASSSEGGATQPQHF
TRBJ2-3 many TRBV29-1 TRBD1 TGCAGCGTTGAAGATAGGGGGACAGGGCGAGATACGCAGTATTTT CSVEDRGTGRDTQYF
TRBJ2-7 few TRBV7-9 TRBD2 TGTGCCAGCAGCCCCCGTTTTCGGCGGGGGGGCCAAAACGAGCAGTACTTC CASSPRFRRGGQNEQYF
TRBJ2-1 few TRBV27 - TGTGCCAGCAGTTTATTGACCGGGAATGAGCAGTTCTTC CASSLLTGNEQFF
TRBJ1-6 many TRBV29-1 - TGCAGCGTCGCGGGGACTTCGAATTCACCCCTCCACTTT CSVAGTSNSPLHF
TRBJ2-7 few TRBV5-1 TRBD1 TGCGCCAGCAGACAAGGGACAGGAGTCTACGAGCAGTACTTC CASRQGTGVYEQYF
TRBJ2-1 many TRBV6-5 - TGTGCCAGCAGTTACTCGATAATGGGTAATGAGCAGTTCTTC CASSYSIMGNEQFF
TRBJ2-1 few TRBV4-1 TRBD2 TGCGCCAGCAGCCAAATTTGGCTAGCGGGGGCCCAGAACTCCTACAATGAGCAGTTCTTC CASSQIWLAGAQNSYNEQFF
TRBJ2-5 many TRBV3-1 - TGTGCCAGCAGCCGACTAACGGAGACCCAGTACTTC CASSRLTETQYF
TRBJ2-7 - TRBV6-1 TRBD1 TGTGCCAGCAGTACGGACAGGGGGCTCGAGCAGTACTTC CASSTDRGLEQYF
TRBJ2-1 - TRBV7-8 TRBD1 TGTGCCAGCAGCTTAGGGACAGGGGGGTTCTCCTACAATGAGCAGTTCTTC CASSLGTGGFSYNEQFF
TRBJ2-3 many TRBV29-1 - TGCAGCGTTCTGGAGGGCACAGATACGCAGTATTTT CSVLEGTDTQYF
TRBJ2-5 few TRBV9 TRBD2 TGTGCCAGCAGCGTAGGGAGCGGGGGGGCCCAAGAGACCCAGTACTTC CASSVGSGGAQETQYF
TRBJ2-7 few TRBV6-1 - TGTGCCAGCAGTGAGGGGGACTCGCAGGGGGAGCAGTACTTC CASSEGDSQGEQYF
TRBJ2-7 - TRBV20-1 TRBD2 TGCAGTGCTACTAGCGGGGGGAACTACGAGCAGTACTTC CSATSGGNYEQYF
TRBJ2-7 few TRBV10-3 TRBD1 TGTGCCAGTACCGGGACAGGGGTTATCTACGAGCAGTACTTC CASTGTGVIYEQYF
TRBJ2-3 many TRBV6-1 - TGTGCCAGCAGTGAATGGGGAGCAGCGCAGTATTTT CASSEWGAAQYF
TRBJ1-1 few TRBV12-3/TRBV12-4 - TGTGCCAGCAGCTTGAGGGGTGACACTGAAGCTTTCTTT CASSLRGDTEAFF
TRBJ2-3 many TRBV6-1 - TGTGCCAGCAGGATTGAGCGGTCTCAAGTAGATACGCAGTATTTT CASRIERSQVDTQYF
TRBJ2-2 - TRBV9 TRBD1 TGTGCCAGCAGCGGGGGACAGTCCGCGAACACCGGGGAGCTGTTTTTT CASSGGQSANTGELFF
TRBJ2-7 - TRBV20-1 TRBD1 TGCAGTGCCCCACAGGGGGCGAGGGAGGACTTC CSAPQGAREDF
TRBJ2-1 - TRBV6-1 - TGTGCCAGCAGTGAACCGGGATACAGTGAGCAGTTCTTC CASSEPGYSEQFF
TRBJ2-7 - TRBV10-2 - TGCGCCAGCAGTACTCGTGGGGACTCCTACGAGCAGTACTTC CASSTRGDSYEQYF
TRBJ1-4 - TRBV20-1 - TGCAGTGCAGCGAAGGCTGAAAAACTGTTTTTT CSAAKAEKLFF
TRBJ2-1 few TRBV9 - TGTGCCAGCAGCGCCCCTCCCGGGGGCCCCCCTGAGCAGTTCTTC CASSAPPGGPPEQFF
TRBJ1-2 many TRBV20-1 TRBD1 TGCAGTGCCCGGACAACCGACAGGGAGGGTGGTGGCTACACCTTC CSARTTDREGGGYTF
TRBJ2-7 many TRBV25-1 - TGTGCCAGCACAGAGTCTAAGACCTACGAGCAGTACTTC CASTESKTYEQYF
TRBJ2-7 few TRBV5-5 - TGTGCCAGCAGCTCACGCTCGGTAATCGTCTACGAGCAGTACTTC CASSSRSVIVYEQYF
TRBJ1-5 many TRBV10-3 - TGTGCCATCAGCCCGGGAGGGCCTTATCAGCCCCAGCATTTT CAISPGGPYQPQHF
TRBJ2-3 - TRBV3-1 - TGTGCCAGCTCGTCAGGCAATAGAAATACGCAGTATTTT CASSSGNRNTQYF
TRBJ2-3 once TRBV5-5 - TGTGCCAGCAGCCTGGGGCAGATTGTAGATACGCAGTATTTT CASSLGQIVDTQYF
TRBJ1-2 many TRBV18 - TGTGCCAGCTCACCAGCTGATAACTATGGCTACACCTTC CASSPADNYGYTF
TRBJ2-1 - TRBV6-5 - TGTGCCAGCAGTTACTTACAGGGCAATGAGCAGTTCTTC CASSYLQGNEQFF
TRBJ2-7 many TRBV11-2 TRBD1 TGTGCCAGCAGCTCTGGGACAGGGTCCTACGAGCAGTACTTC CASSSGTGSYEQYF
TRBJ1-1 many TRBV29-1 - TGCAGCGTTGCCCTGGGGGGGACTGAAGCTTTCTTT CSVALGGTEAFF
TRBJ2-6 - TRBV25-1 TRBD2 TGTGCCAGCAGCGCGGGGGCTGGGGCCAACGTCCTGACTTTC CASSAGAGANVLTF
TRBJ2-7 - TRBV20-1 TRBD1 TGCAGTGGCAGAGGGACAGGGGCGGCCTACGAGCAGTACTTC CSGRGTGAAYEQYF
TRBJ2-3 many TRBV7-2 TRBD2 TGTGCCAGCAGCCTTCTAGCGGGGGGGGGAGATACGCAGTATTTT CASSLLAGGGDTQYF
TRBJ1-1 many TRBV10-3 - TGTGCCACCAAGGGTTTGGACACAGGCACTGAAGCTTTCTTT CATKGLDTGTEAFF
TRBJ2-6 - TRBV5-1 - TGCGCCAGCAGCTTGGCCGTTACCTCTGGGGCCAACGTCCTGACTTTC CASSLAVTSGANVLTF
TRBJ2-5 - TRBV2 TRBD2 TGTGCGAGAGGGATCGTAGCGGGGTTGGAGACCCAGTACTTC CARGIVAGLETQYF
TRBJ2-7 many TRBV7-7 TRBD1 TGTGCTAGCAGCATAGGGGACAGGGGGTACGAGCAGTACTTC CASSIGDRGYEQYF
TRBJ1-2 many TRBV20-1 - TGCAGTGCTAGACGGGACCCGACAGCATATGGCTACACCTTC CSARRDPTAYGYTF
TRBJ2-7 - TRBV7-3 - TGTGCCAGCAGCCTCATCGGGCGCTCGAACGAGCAGTACTTC CASSLIGRSNEQYF
TRBJ2-3 - TRBV29-1 - TGCAGCGCCCAAGGGACCTTCGGGCCAGATACGCAGTATTTT CSAQGTFGPDTQYF
TRBJ2-7 many TRBV20-1 TRBD2 TGCAGTGCCCCCAGGCTAGCGGGGGGGCCAGGGGTAAACGAGCAGTACTTC CSAPRLAGGPGVNEQYF
TRBJ2-7 - TRBV6-5 - TGTGCCAGCAGTTACTCGATGGGATACGAGCAGTACTTC CASSYSMGYEQYF
TRBJ2-6 - TRBV12-3/TRBV12-4 - TGTGCCAGCAGTTTAATCGGTACGGGGGCCAACGTCCTGACTTTC CASSLIGTGANVLTF
TRBJ2-3 - TRBV20-1 - TGCAGTCTCGACAGGCCTGGGGGGGATACGCAGTATTTT CSLDRPGGDTQYF
TRBJ1-2 many TRBV20-1 - TGCAGTGCTAGAGATTCAGGCCTCAGCTGGACTGGCTACACCTTC CSARDSGLSWTGYTF
TRBJ2-7 - TRBV24-1 TRBD1 TGTGCCACCAGTGATAGGGACAGCGGATACGAGCAGTACTTC CATSDRDSGYEQYF
TRBJ2-7 many TRBV5-1 - TGCGCCAGCAGCTTGTTAGCTTCGGGGTTCCACGAGCAGTACTTC CASSLLASGFHEQYF
TRBJ2-1 few TRBV7-6 TRBD1 TGTGCCAGCAGCCGACAGGGGTCAAGCTCCTACAATGAGCAGTTCTTC CASSRQGSSSYNEQFF
TRBJ2-7 - TRBV20-1 TRBD1 TGCAGTGGGATACGGACAGGACTCTCCTACGAGCAGTACTTC CSGIRTGLSYEQYF
TRBJ2-7 many TRBV20-1 - TGCAGTCCGGCGGGGATGTACGAGCAGTACTTC CSPAGMYEQYF
TRBJ2-7 - TRBV5-4 - TGTGCCAGCAGCTTGGGAAGTGTCCTAAACGGCTCCTACGAGCAGTACTTC CASSLGSVLNGSYEQYF
TRBJ2-7 few TRBV20-1 - TGCAGTGCTAGTTCTTTTGAGAAGACCTACGAGCAGTACTTC CSASSFEKTYEQYF
TRBJ1-2 few TRBV12-3/TRBV12-4 - TGTGCCAGCAGTTTGGACTATGCGGATTGCACCTTC CASSLDYADCTF